This TCR beta chain appears in the sequencing data of a study of control samples from healthy donors and cancer patients. Sequenced by immunoSEQ multiplex PCR; TCRdb stores in-frame clones only, minus some. The data contain 130,000 or so clones, roughly 90% of them seen just once; the ten biggest clones take up roughly 40%. The CDR3 sequence is 19 residues long. Trimming shortened V by 0 bases and J by 5 bases, and 20 bases separated the two germline ends. Germline CDR1 reads MNHNS; CDR2 reads SASEGT. The chain has TRBV6-1 and TRBJ1-6; maybe TRBD1 (6 bases). The sequence was obtained from a man aged 50-60 years in good health. Sequencing used blood. CDR3: CASSEAPRGYGVHNSPLHF. CDR3 in DNA: TGTGCCAGCAGTGAAGCACCCAGGGGCTATGGTGTCCATAATTCACCCCTCCACTTT.